A single sample is the source of the 25 T cell receptor beta chains below, sequenced in a study of PD-1 blockade in classical Hodgkin lymphoma. Autologous stem cell transplantation was followed by relapse in every patient, and brentuximab vedotin exposure varied. Only in-frame clones appear in the TCRdb table, and some are missing; sequencing was by immunoSEQ multiplex PCR. The sample holds approximately 60,000 clones, 90% seen once. This sample comprised peripheral blood mononuclear cells (PBMCs), obtained at baseline. These receptors came from a human donor with classical Hodgkin lymphoma.

On this clone: One end of the junction does not line up with germline, which may come from a read error. This chain links TRBV7-9 with TRBJ2-1; TRBD2 agrees at 9 bases. The CDR3 runs to 13 residues. In germline, CDR1 is SEHNR, CDR2 FQNEAQ (reference sequence). CDR3 protein: CASSLVVTSGPIF. The CDR3 DNA is TGTGCCAGCAGCTTAGTGGTTACTAGCGGGCCAATCTTC.

The rearrangement joins TRBV29-1 to TRBJ2-7; a possible D gene is TRBD2 (6 bases). The CDR3 covers 12 residues. Trimming shortened V by 5 bases and J by 6 bases, and 14 bases separated the two germline ends. Germline V gives CDR1 SQVTM, CDR2 ANQGSEA. CDR3 bases: TGCAGCGTTTATATCGGGGGTGCCGAGCAGTACTTC. This translates into CSVYIGGAEQYF.

V and J are TRBV28 and TRBJ2-2; D uncertain. The CDR3 has 12 amino acids. With 7 bases removed from V and 3 bases from J, the gap between germline ends came to 6 bases. Germline V gene sequence: CDR1 MDHEN, CDR2 SYDVKM. The CDR3 here is CASNADTGELFF. CDR3 sequence (DNA): TGTGCCAGCAACGCGGACACCGGGGAGCTGTTTTTT.

This sequence joins TRBV27 and TRBJ2-7; D uncertain. Germline CDR1 MNHEY, CDR2 SMNVEV (reference sequence). Between the trimmed V and J ends, which lost 6 bases and 0 bases, there was a span of 15 bases. This CDR3 comprises 15 residues. The CDR3 nucleotides are TGTGCCAGCAGCAACGGGCTCCAGGCCTCCTACGAGCAGTACTTC. Protein sequence: CASSNGLQASYEQYF.

The rearrangement links TRBV27 to TRBJ2-7, with 10 bases identical to TRBD1. CDR3 size: 17 residues. The germline gives CDR1 MNHEY, CDR2 SMNVEV (reference sequence). Germline trimming cut 7 bases from V and 2 bases from J; bases unmatched to any gene: 14. CDR3 sequence: CASNSRDRGLPTYEQYF. DNA for the CDR3: TGTGCCAGCAACAGCCGGGACAGGGGACTCCCTACCTACGAGCAGTACTTC.

J is TRBJ2-1 and V is TRBV5-4; 13 nucleotides match TRBD2. CDR1 and CDR2 from the germline V gene are SGHNT and YYREEE (reference sequence). CDR3 size: 15 residues. V dropped 2 bases and J dropped 9; count of bases not matched to a gene: 5. The CDR3 loop is CASSLGTSGVSEQFF. The DNA for the CDR3 is TGTGCCAGCAGCTTAGGGACTAGCGGGGTGAGTGAGCAGTTCTTC.

The J gene is TRBJ2-5, the V gene TRBV30; D possibly corresponds to TRBD2 (5 bases). The CDR3 is made up of 13 amino acids. Trimming cost V 7 bases and J 9 bases, with 21 bases left between them. Germline V CDR1 and CDR2: GTSNPN, SVGIG (reference sequence). In DNA form, the CDR3 reads TGTGCCTTTGGACTGAACCAAATCGTGTCCCAGTACTTC. Protein sequence: CAFGLNQIVSQYF.

This chain connects TRBV7-8 to TRBJ2-2, with D possibly TRBD1 on 6 matching bases. The CDR3 loop spans 14 amino acids. Trimming removed 5 bases from V and 2 bases from J, with 9 bases in between. Germline CDR1 reads SGHVS; CDR2 reads FQNEAQ. CDR3 in amino acids: CASSTQGNTGELFF. CDR3 nucleotide sequence: TGTGCCAGCAGCACACAGGGCAACACCGGGGAGCTGTTTTTT.

This clone was seen once. The V gene is TRBV18, the J gene TRBJ2-7, with 7 bases matching TRBD2. V was clipped by 6 bases and J by 4 bases; unmatched bases: 6. This CDR3 comprises 13 residues. CDR1 and CDR2 (germline): KGHSH, LQKENI. CDR3: CASSRDYIYEQYF. In DNA form, the CDR3 reads TGTGCCAGCTCTAGGGACTACATATACGAGCAGTACTTC.

The V gene is TRBV7-2, the J gene TRBJ2-7; tentatively, D is TRBD2 (6 bases). CDR1 is SGHTA, CDR2 FQGNSA, per germline. The CDR3 extends over 14 amino acids. Deletions cut 1 base from V and 6 bases from J, with 13 bases between. DNA of the CDR3: TGTGCCAGCAGCTTAGACGGGGACTCTGTCGAGCAGTACTTC. Translating gives CASSLDGDSVEQYF.

The rearrangement uses TRBV25-1 and TRBJ2-1, with TRBD1 identical over 11 bases. The CDR3 is 14 residues long. Germline-derived CDR1 and CDR2 are MGHDK and SYGVNS. The CDR3 DNA reads as TGTGCGAGCGGCGTAGGACAGGGGGCACCTGAGCAGTTCTTC. Protein product: CASGVGQGAPEQFF.

The V gene is TRBV7-2, the J gene TRBJ2-7; 8 bases line up with TRBD1. CDR1 is SGHTA and CDR2 is FQGNSA in the germline V gene. This CDR3 comprises 17 residues. Trimming cost V 4 bases and J 0 bases; bases outside gene matches: 11. The CDR3 here is CASSSSGTGLLSYEQYF. CDR3 sequence (DNA): TGTGCCAGCAGCTCGTCCGGGACAGGTCTCCTCTCCTACGAGCAGTACTTC.

The chain recombines TRBV6-5 with TRBJ2-2, with 7 nucleotides matching TRBD2. J was trimmed by 4 bases and V by 8 bases; bases with no gene match: 10. The CDR3 loop spans 15 amino acids. Germline V gene data show CDR1 as MNHEY and CDR2 as SVGAGI. CDR3 in amino acids: CASWRRGLGTGELFF. The CDR3 DNA follows: TGTGCCAGCTGGAGGCGGGGGTTAGGCACCGGGGAGCTGTTTTTT.

This chain links TRBV5-3 with TRBJ2-1; 13 bases agree with TRBD2. TRBV5-3 is classed as an ORF, of uncertain function. V dropped 5 bases and J dropped 4; count of bases not matched to a gene: 12. The CDR3 sequence is 18 residues long. The CDR3 is CARRAGLAGERGYNEQFF. The CDR3 coding sequence is TGTGCCAGAAGGGCCGGACTAGCGGGAGAGCGGGGATACAATGAGCAGTTCTTC.

The V call is TRBV7-8, the J call TRBJ2-7; TRBD2 agrees at 9 bases. V lost 5 bases and J lost 2; bases outside the gene matches: 16. CDR1 SGHVS and CDR2 FQNEAQ come from the germline V gene. CDR3 length: 18 amino acids. The chain's CDR3 is CASSPAGGAPIDTYEQYF. CDR3 DNA sequence: TGTGCCAGCAGCCCGGCGGGGGGGGCCCCAATAGACACCTACGAGCAGTACTTC.

The rearrangement links TRBV28 to TRBJ2-5; 8 bases are a match to TRBD2. CDR3 length: 14 amino acids. Losses at the gene ends were 3 bases for V and 1 base for J; bases not matched to a gene: 1. CDR1 is MDHEN and CDR2 is SYDVKM in the germline V gene. The CDR3 here is CASSFGGVQETQYF. The DNA for the CDR3 is TGTGCCAGCAGTTTCGGGGGGGTCCAAGAGACCCAGTACTTC.

V is TRBV28 and J is TRBJ2-5, with D perhaps matching TRBD2 (5 bases). Trimming left V 2 bases short and J 4 bases short, with 17 bases between. The CDR3 covers 16 residues. Germline CDR1 MDHEN, CDR2 SYDVKM. The CDR3 DNA is TGTGCCAGCAGTTTAGTTCCTAGCTACATAGGAGAGACCCAGTACTTC. Translation: CASSLVPSYIGETQYF.

CDR3 bases: TGTGCCAGCAGCCGGAGCTCCACCCTCACAGATACGCAGTATTTT. Translating it yields CASSRSSTLTDTQYF. The chain joins TRBV28 to TRBJ2-3; D gene ambiguous. CDR1 is MDHEN, CDR2 SYDVKM, per germline. The CDR3 covers 15 residues. V lost 6 bases, J lost 2 bases, and 15 bases lay in between.

This clone turned up a few times. The chain is built from TRBV5-1 and TRBJ1-5; the match to TRBD1 covers 8 bases. V gave up 4 bases and J gave up 9 bases; unmatched junction bases: 21. The CDR3 runs to 18 residues. Germline CDR1 SGHRS, CDR2 YFSETQ. CDR3 DNA sequence: TGCGCCAGCAGCGGGGCTGGGACAGGCAGAAACCAATACTGGCCCCAGCATTTT. This translates into CASSGAGTGRNQYWPQHF.

V is TRBV6-4 and J is TRBJ2-5; 8 bases fit TRBD2. V was clipped by 3 bases and J by 2 bases; unmatched bases: 5. The CDR3 is made up of 15 amino acids. Germline CDR1 reads MRHNA; CDR2 reads SNTAGT. CDR3 nucleotide sequence: TGTGCCAGCAGTGATAGCGGGGTGCCGCAAGAGACCCAGTACTTC. Amino acids: CASSDSGVPQETQYF.

The chain is built from TRBV28 and TRBJ1-5; D remains ambiguous. Germline V gene lookup returns CDR1 MDHEN and CDR2 SYDVKM. The V gene lost 6 bases and the J gene lost 0 bases, with 9 bases spanning the gap. CDR3 length: 14 amino acids. CDR3: CASSRRISNQPQHF. Written as DNA, the CDR3 is TGTGCCAGCAGCCGCCGGATTAGCAATCAGCCCCAGCATTTT.

This clone was recorded once. V and J are TRBV4-1 and TRBJ2-1; D unclear. V was pared by 2 bases and J by 1 base, with 6 bases between. This CDR3 contains 14 residues. CDR1 is MGHRA and CDR2 is YSYEKL in the germline V gene. CDR3 amino acids: CASSQTVSYNEQFF. DNA for the CDR3: TGCGCCAGCAGCCAAACGGTGTCCTACAATGAGCAGTTCTTC.

This rearrangement joins TRBV19 to TRBJ1-5; D gene unclear. The CDR3 runs 12 residues. V was clipped by 1 base and J by 5 bases, with 3 bases between them. Germline CDR1 is LNHDA and CDR2 is SQIVND (reference sequence). CDR3 DNA: TGTGCCAGTAGTATAGGGGATCAGCCCCAGCATTTT. Its translation is CASSIGDQPQHF.

The rearrangement joins TRBV6-5 to TRBJ2-7; a possible D gene is TRBD1 (5 bases). Germline CDR1 is MNHEY and CDR2 is SVGAGI. The germline V and J ends were trimmed by 6 bases and 2 bases, with 11 bases remaining between them. The CDR3 has 13 amino acids. The CDR3 is CASSPDRTYEQYF. CDR3 nucleotide sequence: TGTGCCAGCAGCCCCGACAGAACCTACGAGCAGTACTTC.

The V call is TRBV2, the J call TRBJ1-2, with 8 bases fitting TRBD1. This CDR3 is built from 15 residues. V lost 4 bases and J lost 7; bases outside the gene matches: 11. Germline values: CDR1 SNHLY, CDR2 FYNNEI. The CDR3 DNA is TGTGCCAGCAGTGGGGTGCAGGGGGCGCCGGTTGGCTACACCTTC. Translating it yields CASSGVQGAPVGYTF. The full variable domain, completed using reference TRBV2 and TRBJ1-2, is EPEVTQTPSHQVTQMGQEVILRCVPISNHLYFYWYRQILGQKVEFLVSFYNNEISEKSEIFDDQFSVERPDGSNFTLKIRSTKLEDSAMYFCASSGVQGAPVGYTFGSGTRLTVV.